Presented here are 24 T cell receptor beta chains from one specimen sequenced in a study of T cells after yellow fever vaccination. TCRdb independently ran MiXCR on the 5' RACE reads; one entry per CDR3 protein. The sample records about 13,000 distinct CDR3 sequences, about 5.3% being singletons. Here the sequenced sample was PBMCs, either bulk or a sorted T-cell subset (CD4+, CD8+, memory, or dextramer-sorted; not recorded which), taken 45 days after the yellow fever booster vaccination. Every receptor here comes from a man younger than 40 who received the YFV17D yellow fever vaccine.

The CDR3 DNA follows: TGTGCCAGCAGCCAAGAAGGGGCCTACGAGCAGTACTTC. Translated, it gives CASSQEGAYEQYF. The chain joins TRBV3-1 to TRBJ2-7, with a possible D match to TRBD1 (5 bases). Germline V gene lookup returns CDR1 LGHDT and CDR2 YNNKEL (reference sequence). The CDR3 spans 13 residues. V lost 0 bases, J lost 2 bases, and 5 bases lay in between.

This clonotype was counted ten times or more. The gene calls are TRBV7-9 and TRBJ2-1, with TRBD2 matching 7 bases. Germline-derived CDR1 and CDR2 are SEHNR and FQNEAQ (reference sequence). The J segment lost 15 bases and the V segment lost 5 bases, leaving 16 bases of the junction unmatched. This CDR3 has 14 residues. CDR3 sequence: CASSAPTSPDSSFF. The CDR3, as DNA: TGTGCCAGCAGCGCCCCGACTAGCCCCGACAGTTCGTTCTTC.

There are many counts of this clonotype. The V gene is TRBV12-3 or TRBV12-4, the J gene TRBJ2-1; 13 bases are a match to TRBD2. With 5 bases clipped from V and 2 bases from J, the junction kept 3 bases outside the gene matches. This CDR3 is 16 amino acids long. This CDR3 is CASSRGTSGTYNEQFF. CDR3 in DNA: TGTGCCAGCAGTCGCGGGACTAGCGGGACCTACAATGAGCAGTTCTTC.

This clonotype was detected many times. An end of the junction does not agree with germline; a read error may underlie this. This sequence joins TRBV7-7 and TRBJ2-2; D gene ambiguous. The CDR3 contains 17 residues. Germline CDR1 reads SSHAT; CDR2 reads FNYEAQ (reference sequence). As DNA, the CDR3 is TGTGCTAGCAGCTTAGACCCCCAGGCGGCTAACACCGGGGAGCTGTTTTTT. Translation gives CASSLDPQAANTGELFF.

This clonotype was recorded at least ten times. In DNA, the CDR3 is TGTGCCAGCTATCGGGGGGCCGATACGCAGTATTTT. Its protein is CASYRGADTQYF. V and J are TRBV6-9 and TRBJ2-3, with D perhaps TRBD2 (7 bases). The germline V and J ends were trimmed by 8 bases and 6 bases, with 12 bases remaining between them. This CDR3 contains 12 residues. Germline V CDR1 and CDR2: MNHGY, SVAAGI.

This clonotype was seen a few times. V and J are TRBV12-3 or TRBV12-4 and TRBJ2-7, with 14 bases that match TRBD2. J lost 7 bases, V lost 6 bases, and 14 bases had no gene match. This CDR3 has 17 amino acids. The CDR3 nucleotides are TGTGCCAGCAGACGACCCCCGACTAGCGGGGGGGGGGTTGAGCAGTACTTC. Protein product: CASRRPPTSGGGVEQYF.

This clonotype has ten or more counts. For the CDR3, the DNA is TGTGCCACCAGCAGAGACAGGGGCGCGTACGAGCAGTACTTC. Encoded protein: CATSRDRGAYEQYF. The chain employs TRBV15 and TRBJ2-7; tentatively, D is TRBD1 (6 bases). Trimming removed 0 bases at V and 4 bases at J, with 10 bases between. The CDR3 has 14 amino acids. Germline CDR1 LNHNV, CDR2 YYDKDF (reference sequence).

There are many counts of this clonotype. The chain employs TRBV12-3 or TRBV12-4 and TRBJ2-5; 8 bases fit TRBD2. Losses at the gene ends were 2 bases for V and 4 bases for J; bases not matched to a gene: 0. The CDR3 is 13 amino acids. The CDR3 sequence: CASSLLAGETQYF. CDR3 bases: TGTGCCAGCAGTTTACTAGCGGGAGAGACCCAGTACTTC.

This clonotype was counted ten times or more. This chain's CDR3 is CASSLARASARTDTQYF. CDR3 DNA sequence: TGTGCCAGCAGCTTAGCGCGGGCTAGCGCTCGCACAGATACGCAGTATTTT. This rearrangement joins TRBV7-2 to TRBJ2-3; D perhaps matches TRBD2 (6 bases). V lost 0 bases to trimming and J lost 1 base, with 14 bases between them. The germline CDR1 and CDR2 sequences are SGHTA and FQGNSA. The CDR3 is 17 amino acids.

This clonotype has ten or more counts. The chain joins TRBV19 to TRBJ2-3; D call uncertain. V was shortened by 8 bases and J by 4 bases, with 7 bases between the two germline ends. The CDR3 contains 11 residues. Germline CDR1 LNHDA, CDR2 SQIVND (reference sequence). The CDR3: CASVYADTQYF. The CDR3 DNA is TGTGCCAGTGTATACGCAGATACGCAGTATTTT.

This clonotype was detected ten times or more. The chain is built from TRBV20-1 and TRBJ1-1, with 7 bases that match TRBD1. Germline CDR1 reads DFQATT; CDR2 reads SNEGSKA (reference sequence). The V and J ends lost 6 bases and 6 bases, in that order; junction bases with no gene match: 10. The CDR3 spans 13 residues. In DNA, the CDR3 is TGCAGTGCACAGGGGTTGGAGATTCCTGAAGCTTTCTTT. Encoded protein: CSAQGLEIPEAFF.

This clonotype has at least ten counts. This chain joins TRBV6-1 and TRBJ2-5, with D perhaps given as TRBD1 or TRBD2 (5 bases each). Trimming pared 8 bases from V and 2 bases from J, leaving 12 bases between. Germline assignment: CDR1 MNHNS and CDR2 SASEGT. This CDR3 region has 13 residues. The CDR3 coding sequence is TGTGCCAGCGGGGGTAGGGTTCAAGAGACCCAGTACTTC. This encodes CASGGRVQETQYF.

This clonotype occurred many times. The chain is built from TRBV7-2 and TRBJ1-4; 7 nucleotides match TRBD1. The germline gives CDR1 SGHTA, CDR2 FQGNSA. The CDR3 length is 14 residues. V gave up 1 base and J gave up 8 bases; unmatched junction bases: 4. DNA for the CDR3: TGTGCCAGCAGCTTAGGCCAGGGGGAAGAAAAACTGTTTTTT. This gives the protein CASSLGQGEEKLFF.

This clonotype was detected ten times or more. This rearrangement joins TRBV5-1 to TRBJ2-3; 13 bases match TRBD2. CDR1 is SGHRS and CDR2 is YFSETQ in the germline V gene. V dropped 4 bases and J dropped 3; count of bases not matched to a gene: 2. The CDR3 is 15 amino acids. CDR3 nucleotide sequence: TGCGCCAGCAGCCCGGGACTAGCGGGAACAGATACGCAGTATTTT. Amino acid sequence: CASSPGLAGTDTQYF.

This clonotype was found many times. V and J are TRBV12-3 or TRBV12-4 and TRBJ1-5; tentative D call: TRBD1 (5 bases). The CDR3 runs 12 residues. Trimming removed 6 bases at V and 4 bases at J, with 7 bases between. The CDR3 sequence is CASREGNQPQHF. CDR3 nucleotides: TGTGCCAGCAGGGAGGGGAATCAGCCCCAGCATTTT.

This clonotype was seen at least ten times. The V call is TRBV6-5, the J call TRBJ1-1, with D maybe TRBD1 (5 bases). Trimming pared 5 bases from V and 5 bases from J, leaving 9 bases between. Germline CDR1 and CDR2: MNHEY and SVGAGI. The CDR3 extends over 12 amino acids. CDR3 in amino acids: CASSTGHTEAFF. The CDR3 bases are TGTGCCAGCAGTACAGGACATACTGAAGCTTTCTTT.

This clonotype appeared many times. The rearrangement joins TRBV6-5 to TRBJ1-6; no clear D. V shed 2 bases and J shed 3 bases, with 14 bases lying between them. The CDR3 totals 17 residues. Germline lookup yields CDR1 MNHEY and CDR2 SVGAGI. In nucleotides, the CDR3 is TGTGCCAGCAGTTACGGCGAAAGTTCCTACTATAATTCACCCCTCCACTTT. Amino acids: CASSYGESSYYNSPLHF.

This clonotype was seen at least ten times. The V call is TRBV11-2, the J call TRBJ2-3; tentative D call: TRBD2 (6 bases). Looked up from germline, CDR1 is SGHAT and CDR2 is FQNNGV. The CDR3 is made up of 15 amino acids. V was cut by 5 bases and J by 5 bases, with 17 bases left in between. The CDR3 sequence is CASSPGAGMGDTQYF. The CDR3 DNA is TGTGCCAGCAGCCCCGGCGCGGGGATGGGAGATACGCAGTATTTT.

This clonotype was found many times. The chain has TRBV29-1 and TRBJ1-2; possibly TRBD1 for D (6 bases). In germline, CDR1 is SQVTM, CDR2 ANQGSEA. The CDR3 extends over 15 amino acids. With 3 bases removed from V and 3 bases from J, the gap between germline ends came to 17 bases. The CDR3 bases are TGCAGCGTTGATGTAGGGGGGGCCGGGGACTATGGCTACACCTTC. This codes for CSVDVGGAGDYGYTF.

At least ten counts were recorded for this clonotype. The V call is TRBV3-1, the J call TRBJ2-2, with D possibly being TRBD1 or TRBD2 (5 bases each). CDR1 is LGHDT, CDR2 YNNKEL, per germline (reference sequence). The CDR3 runs to 15 residues. Trimming took off 2 bases at V and 7 bases at J, with 14 bases between the two ends. The CDR3 DNA sequence: TGTGCCAGCAGCCAAAGCATCGGGGCTGACGGGGAGCTGTTTTTT. Translating gives CASSQSIGADGELFF. Drawing the rest from reference TRBV3-1 and TRBJ2-2, the complete variable domain is DTAVSQTPKYLVTQMGNDKSIKCEQNLGHDTMYWYKQDSKKFLKIMFSYNNKELIINETVPNRFSPKSPDKAHLNLHINSLELGDSAVYFCASSQSIGADGELFFGEGSRLTVL.

In its sample, this clonotype was seen many times. The chain has TRBV29-1 and TRBJ2-5, with 11 bases lining up with TRBD1. This CDR3 is 14 amino acids long. Germline V lookup: CDR1 SQVTM, CDR2 ANQGSEA. The V segment lost 6 bases and the J segment 4 bases; nucleotides outside the gene matches: 7. In nucleotides, the CDR3 is TGCAGCGTCGAATCGGACAGGGGGCGAGAGACCCAGTACTTC. Its translation: CSVESDRGRETQYF.

This clonotype has at least ten counts. The chain carries TRBV5-1 and TRBJ1-2; D is perhaps TRBD1 (5 bases). Germline V CDR1 and CDR2: SGHRS, YFSETQ. Between the trimmed V and J ends, which lost 4 bases and 2 bases, there was a span of 15 bases. The CDR3 has 15 residues. CDR3 protein: CASSTGHMANYGYTF. In DNA, the CDR3 is TGCGCCAGCAGCACCGGACACATGGCGAACTATGGCTACACCTTC.

This clonotype has ten or more counts. J is TRBJ1-4 and V is TRBV19, with a possible D match to TRBD1 (5 bases). This CDR3 is 15 amino acids long. V lost 5 bases and J 0 bases, leaving 10 bases between the germline ends. Per the germline V gene, CDR1 is LNHDA and CDR2 is SQIVND (reference sequence). CDR3 sequence reads: CASSVYRTTNEKLFF. Written as DNA, the CDR3 is TGTGCCAGTAGTGTTTACAGGACAACTAATGAAAAACTGTTTTTT.

This clonotype was seen ten or more times. The CDR3 DNA is TGTGCCAGCAGTTTACGCGCGGAGAACACCGGGGAGCTGTTTTTT. Its protein product is CASSLRAENTGELFF. This chain joins TRBV12-3 or TRBV12-4 and TRBJ2-2; D is undetermined. The germline V and J ends were trimmed by 2 bases and 1 base, with 8 bases remaining between them. This CDR3 spans 15 amino acids.